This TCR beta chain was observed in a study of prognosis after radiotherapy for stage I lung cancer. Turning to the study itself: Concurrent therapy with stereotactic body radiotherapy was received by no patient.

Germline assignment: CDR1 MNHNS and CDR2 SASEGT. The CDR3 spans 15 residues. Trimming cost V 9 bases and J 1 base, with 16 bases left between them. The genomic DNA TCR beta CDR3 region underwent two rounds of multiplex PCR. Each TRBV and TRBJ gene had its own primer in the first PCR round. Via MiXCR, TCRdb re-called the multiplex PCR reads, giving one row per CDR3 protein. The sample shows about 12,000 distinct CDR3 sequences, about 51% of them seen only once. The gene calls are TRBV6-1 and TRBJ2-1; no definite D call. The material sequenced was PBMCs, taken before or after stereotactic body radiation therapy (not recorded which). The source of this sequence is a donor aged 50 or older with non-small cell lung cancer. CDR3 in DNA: TGTGCCAGAAGTAAGAAGGTCTTATCCTACAATGAGCAGTTCTTC. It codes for CARSKKVLSYNEQFF.